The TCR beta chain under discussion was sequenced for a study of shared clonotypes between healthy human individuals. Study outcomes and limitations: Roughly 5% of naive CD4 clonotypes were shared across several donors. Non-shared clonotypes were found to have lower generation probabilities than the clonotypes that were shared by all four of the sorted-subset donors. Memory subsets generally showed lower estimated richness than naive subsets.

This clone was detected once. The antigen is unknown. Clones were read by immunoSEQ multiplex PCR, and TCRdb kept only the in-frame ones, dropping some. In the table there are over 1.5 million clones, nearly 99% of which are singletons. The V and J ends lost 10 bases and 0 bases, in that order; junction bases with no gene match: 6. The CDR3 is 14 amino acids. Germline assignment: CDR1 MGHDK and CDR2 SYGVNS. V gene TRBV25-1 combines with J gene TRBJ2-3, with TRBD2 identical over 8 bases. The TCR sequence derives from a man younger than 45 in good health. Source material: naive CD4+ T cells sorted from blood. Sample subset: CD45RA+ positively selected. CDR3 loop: CATQRGGSTDTQYF. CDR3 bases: TGTGCCACCCAACGGGGGGGTAGCACAGATACGCAGTATTTT.